Each of the 30 T cell receptor beta chains below was sequenced from the same sample in a study of shared clonotypes between healthy human individuals. Selected positively for CCR7 and CD45RO-negative, naive CD8 cells excluded terminally differentiated effector memory CD45RA+ cells. Sequencing was performed with immunoSEQ multiplex PCR; in TCRdb, only in-frame clones are kept and a portion is missing. This sample has 760,000 or so clones; about 96% occur once, and the top ten carry less than 0.25%. The sample comprised naive CD8+ T cells sorted from blood. These receptors all stem from a man aged 25 to 40 in good health.

This chain links TRBV10-3 with TRBJ2-1, with 8 bases fitting TRBD1. The CDR3 covers 14 residues. Trimming took 10 bases from V and 3 from J; bases not matched to a gene: 8. Germline values: CDR1 ENHRY, CDR2 SYGVKD. The CDR3 reads CATKDRESYNEQFF. The DNA for the CDR3 is TGTGCCACCAAGGACAGGGAAAGCTACAATGAGCAGTTCTTC.

The CDR3 DNA reads as TGTGCCAGCAGCTTAGGCGAGGGGCGCGGCGAGCAGTACTTC. Its translation: CASSLGEGRGEQYF. The chain has TRBV7-9 and TRBJ2-7; D is perhaps TRBD1 or TRBD2 (5 bases each). Per the germline V gene, CDR1 is SEHNR and CDR2 is FQNEAQ (reference sequence). Trimming shortened V by 1 base and J by 6 bases, and 13 bases separated the two germline ends. The CDR3 is 14 residues long. The whole variable domain, filled in from reference TRBV7-9 and TRBJ2-7, reads DTGVSQNPRHKITKRGQNVTFRCDPISEHNRLYWYRQTLGQGPEFLTYFQNEAQLEKSRLLSDRFSAERPKGSFSTLEIQRTEQGDSAMYLCASSLGEGRGEQYFGPGTRLTVT.

This sequence joins TRBV7-9 and TRBJ2-1, with 7 bases aligning to TRBD2. Losses at the gene ends were 5 bases for V and 2 bases for J; bases not matched to a gene: 12. In germline, CDR1 is SEHNR, CDR2 FQNEAQ (reference sequence). This CDR3 region has 17 residues. CDR3 amino acids: CASSQTLAEGTYNEQFF. DNA for the CDR3: TGTGCCAGCAGCCAGACCCTAGCGGAGGGGACCTACAATGAGCAGTTCTTC. Complete variable domain (other parts from reference TRBV7-9 and TRBJ2-1): DTGVSQNPRHKITKRGQNVTFRCDPISEHNRLYWYRQTLGQGPEFLTYFQNEAQLEKSRLLSDRFSAERPKGSFSTLEIQRTEQGDSAMYLCASSQTLAEGTYNEQFFGPGTRLTVL.

This chain uses TRBV2 with TRBJ2-1; D is uncertain. V gave up 6 bases and J gave up 11 bases, with 11 bases separating them. Germline-derived CDR1 and CDR2 are SNHLY and FYNNEI. The CDR3 is 11 residues long. CDR3 region: CASRALGKQFF. CDR3 DNA sequence: TGTGCCAGCAGGGCCCTTGGGAAGCAGTTCTTC.

The CDR3 DNA follows: TGTGCCAGCCGGATTCTAGCGGGAATTACCTACGAGCAGTACTTC. Amino acids: CASRILAGITYEQYF. The chain links TRBV6-1 to TRBJ2-7; 9 nucleotides align to TRBD2. V lost 8 bases to trimming and J lost 2 bases; unmatched junction nucleotides: 10. The CDR3 has 15 residues. Germline-derived CDR1 and CDR2 are MNHNS and SASEGT.

In regard to this clone: Other DNA sequences in the sample encode the same CDR3. The rearrangement joins TRBV27 to TRBJ2-7; D call uncertain. From germline, CDR1 is MNHEY and CDR2 SMNVEV (reference sequence). CDR3 length equals 13 residues. V was trimmed by 6 bases and J by 0 bases, leaving 9 bases between them. CDR3 amino acids: CASSLRFSYEQYF. The CDR3 DNA reads TGTGCCAGCAGCCTCAGATTCTCCTACGAGCAGTACTTC.

The V call is TRBV6-1, the J call TRBJ2-1; D remains ambiguous. Trimming cost V 6 bases and J 8 bases, with 11 bases left between them. CDR1 MNHNS and CDR2 SASEGT come from the germline V gene. The CDR3 has 12 residues. CDR3 bases: TGTGCCAGCAGGGAATATATAGATGAGCAGTTCTTC. Its translation: CASREYIDEQFF.

CDR3 protein: CASSEWSEIEREQYF. CDR3 DNA: TGTGCCAGCAGTGAATGGTCCGAAATCGAACGCGAGCAGTACTTC. This rearrangement joins TRBV25-1 to TRBJ2-7; D gene ambiguous. The germline V gene encodes CDR1 MGHDK and CDR2 SYGVNS. Trimming took off 1 base at V and 6 bases at J, with 16 bases between the two ends. There are 15 residues in the CDR3.

The gene calls are TRBV5-4 and TRBJ2-3, with TRBD2 identical over 11 bases. Germline CDR1 SGHNT, CDR2 YYREEE (reference sequence). There are 20 residues in the CDR3. The J segment lost 3 bases and the V segment lost 3 bases, leaving 18 bases of the junction unmatched. The CDR3 loop reads CASSYRDLIVAGGITDTQYF. Written as DNA, the CDR3 is TGTGCCAGCAGCTACAGGGACCTAATCGTAGCGGGAGGGATTACAGATACGCAGTATTTT.

The chain recombines TRBV6-1 with TRBJ1-5, with D unclear. CDR1 and CDR2 from the germline V gene are MNHNS and SASEGT. V lost 4 bases and J 4 bases, leaving 14 bases between the germline ends. The CDR3 is 15 residues long. The CDR3 protein is CASSVVPGSNQPQHF. In DNA form, the CDR3 reads TGTGCCAGCAGTGTAGTACCGGGTTCAAATCAGCCCCAGCATTTT.

The chain combines TRBV5-4 with TRBJ2-7; 9 nucleotides line up with TRBD1. The CDR3 loop spans 16 amino acids. V lost 4 bases to trimming and J lost 1 base; unmatched junction nucleotides: 9. Germline V gene sequence: CDR1 SGHNT, CDR2 YYREEE (reference sequence). CDR3 sequence: CASSQTGTGRSYEQYF. CDR3 DNA: TGTGCCAGCAGCCAAACCGGGACAGGGCGATCCTACGAGCAGTACTTC. Supplemented by reference TRBV5-4 and TRBJ2-7, the full variable domain reads ETGVTQSPTHLIKTRGQQVTLRCSSQSGHNTVSWYQQALGQGPQFIFQYYREEENGRGNFPPRFSGLQFPNYSSELNVNALELDDSALYLCASSQTGTGRSYEQYFGPGTRLTVT.

The gene calls are TRBV29-1 and TRBJ2-1; TRBD2 matches 13 bases. V gave up 4 bases and J gave up 0 bases; unmatched junction bases: 9. The CDR3 length is 18 residues. Per the germline V gene, CDR1 is SQVTM and CDR2 is ANQGSEA. CDR3 sequence (DNA): TGCAGCGTTGTAGGACTAGCGGGAGTAGGGAGCTCCTACAATGAGCAGTTCTTC. This translates into CSVVGLAGVGSSYNEQFF.

The chain carries TRBV5-6 and TRBJ2-1; no firm D call. The ends were cut back, 0 bases at V and 5 bases at J, with 9 bases in the middle. CDR3 length: 14 amino acids. Germline CDR1 is SGHDT and CDR2 is YYEEEE. The CDR3 sequence: CASSLVIGDNEQFF. CDR3 nucleotides: TGTGCCAGCAGCTTGGTAATTGGAGACAATGAGCAGTTCTTC.

The rearrangement uses TRBV11-2 and TRBJ2-3, with 7 positions matching TRBD2. Looked up from germline, CDR1 is SGHAT and CDR2 is FQNNGV. The length of the CDR3 is 15 residues. V shed 2 bases, J shed 3 bases, and the junction held 5 bases outside the gene matches. CDR3 nucleotides: TGTGCCAGCAGCTTAATCTTGGGGGGGACAGATACGCAGTATTTT. This codes for CASSLILGGTDTQYF. Complete variable domain (other parts from reference TRBV11-2 and TRBJ2-3): EAGVAQSPRYKIIEKRQSVAFWCNPISGHATLYWYQQILGQGPKLLIQFQNNGVVDDSQLPKDRFSAERLKGVDSTLKIQPAKLEDSAVYLCASSLILGGTDTQYFGPGTRLTVL.

This chain links TRBV9 with TRBJ1-3; maybe TRBD1 (5 bases). CDR3 length: 15 amino acids. CDR1 and CDR2 from the germline V gene are SGDLS and YYNGEE. V gave up 0 bases and J gave up 3 bases, with 10 bases separating them. DNA for the CDR3: TGTGCCAGCAGCGTAGCTTGGGGGAGTGGAAACACCATATATTTT. Translated, it gives CASSVAWGSGNTIYF.

This chain uses TRBV5-1 with TRBJ2-7; D possibly matches TRBD1 or TRBD2 (5 bases each). Germline lookup yields CDR1 SGHRS and CDR2 YFSETQ. There are 15 residues in the CDR3. The V and J ends lost 0 bases and 3 bases respectively, with 13 bases between them. The CDR3 DNA reads TGCGCCAGCAGCTTGGCTCCGGGGCCTAACTACGAGCAGTACTTC. As protein: CASSLAPGPNYEQYF.

The chain links TRBV5-1 to TRBJ2-1; 8 nucleotides agree with TRBD1. CDR3 length: 16 amino acids. J was trimmed by 5 bases and V by 4 bases; bases with no gene match: 11. Germline assignment: CDR1 SGHRS and CDR2 YFSETQ. The CDR3: CASSPEQGVFDNEQFF. CDR3 DNA sequence: TGCGCCAGCAGCCCCGAACAGGGGGTTTTCGACAATGAGCAGTTCTTC.

The chain couples TRBV15 to TRBJ2-2, with 8 bases fitting TRBD2. Germline values: CDR1 LNHNV, CDR2 YYDKDF (reference sequence). CDR3 length equals 13 residues. V gave up 3 bases and J gave up 9 bases; unmatched junction bases: 3. The CDR3 spells CATSSSGSRELFF. The CDR3 bases are TGTGCCACCAGCAGCAGCGGGAGCAGGGAGCTGTTTTTT.

The chain has TRBV5-1 and TRBJ1-2; 8 nucleotides line up with TRBD1. This CDR3 is built from 18 residues. With 3 bases clipped from V and 6 bases from J, the junction kept 19 bases outside the gene matches. Per the germline V gene, CDR1 is SGHRS and CDR2 is YFSETQ. The CDR3 is CASSSKDRDRSKDHGYTF. In DNA, the CDR3 is TGCGCCAGCAGCTCCAAAGACCGGGACAGGAGTAAAGACCATGGCTACACCTTC.

The chain recombines TRBV28 with TRBJ1-2; D is uncertain. Trimming left V 6 bases short and J 0 bases short, with 8 bases between. The CDR3 covers 13 residues. Germline CDR1 MDHEN, CDR2 SYDVKM. This CDR3 reads CASRDGANYGYTF. CDR3 nucleotide sequence: TGTGCCAGCAGAGACGGAGCTAACTATGGCTACACCTTC.

This sequence joins TRBV6-6 and TRBJ2-1, with TRBD2 as a possible D gene (5 bases). Germline CDR1 and CDR2: MNHNY and SVGAGI (reference sequence). CDR3 length equals 14 residues. Deletions cut 8 bases from V and 5 bases from J, with 16 bases between. CDR3 in DNA: TGTGCCAGCTTAAGGTCTAGCCGAAACAATGAGCAGTTCTTC. Amino acids: CASLRSSRNNEQFF.

The chain recombines TRBV29-1 with TRBJ2-7; 12 positions match TRBD2. Losses at the gene ends were 4 bases for V and 1 base for J; bases not matched to a gene: 5. The V gene's germline CDR1 is SQVTM and CDR2 ANQGSEA. The CDR3 is 15 amino acids. The chain's CDR3 is CSVGRLAGVSYEQYF. CDR3 sequence (DNA): TGCAGCGTTGGTAGACTAGCGGGAGTATCCTACGAGCAGTACTTC.

The chain uses TRBV5-4 and TRBJ1-1, with D hard to call. Germline CDR1 is SGHNT and CDR2 is YYREEE (reference sequence). V was trimmed by 1 base and J by 4 bases, leaving 11 bases between them. The CDR3 is 14 residues long. The DNA for the CDR3 is TGTGCCAGCAGCTTGACTGGGGTTGGCACTGAAGCTTTCTTT. It yields the protein CASSLTGVGTEAFF. Full variable domain (remainder filled in from reference TRBV5-4 and TRBJ1-1): ETGVTQSPTHLIKTRGQQVTLRCSSQSGHNTVSWYQQALGQGPQFIFQYYREEENGRGNFPPRFSGLQFPNYSSELNVNALELDDSALYLCASSLTGVGTEAFFGQGTRLTVV.

CDR3: CAWSDERGEAFF. The CDR3 DNA is TGTGCCTGGAGCGACGAAAGGGGTGAAGCTTTCTTT. The rearrangement uses TRBV30 and TRBJ1-1, with D perhaps TRBD1 (5 bases). V was shortened by 3 bases and J by 7 bases, with 12 bases between the two germline ends. The length of the CDR3 is 12 residues. Germline CDR1 GTSNPN, CDR2 SVGIG (reference sequence). Complete variable domain (other parts from reference TRBV30 and TRBJ1-1): SQTIHQWPATLVQPVGSPLSLECTVEGTSNPNLYWYRQAAGRGLQLLFYSVGIGQISSEVPQNLSASRPQDRQFILSSKKLLLSDSGFYLCAWSDERGEAFFGQGTRLTVV.

This sequence joins TRBV14 and TRBJ2-7, with D hard to call. The germline V gene encodes CDR1 SGHDN and CDR2 FVKESK. The V end lost 4 bases, the J end lost 1 base, and 8 bases lay between the germline ends. The length of the CDR3 is 13 residues. The CDR3 region is CASSPSRSYEQYF. The CDR3, as DNA: TGTGCCAGCAGCCCCTCTCGATCCTACGAGCAGTACTTC.

About this clone itself: Mismatch with germline at one junction end may stem from a read error. The V call is TRBV6-1, the J call TRBJ1-1; no reliable D call. From germline, CDR1 is MNHNS and CDR2 SASEGT. The CDR3 has 13 residues. This chain's CDR3 is CASTEHSGAEAFF. The CDR3 nucleotides are TGTGCCAGCACTGAACACAGCGGGGCTGAAGCTTTCTTT.

This clone was recorded only once. The chain employs TRBV5-1 and TRBJ2-7; TRBD1 or TRBD2 may be the D gene (5 bases each). The ends were cut back, 2 bases at V and 3 bases at J, with 15 bases in the middle. The CDR3 spans 15 residues. CDR1 is SGHRS and CDR2 is YFSETQ in the germline V gene. CDR3 in DNA: TGCGCCAGCAGCTTTTCTCAGGGAGCAGGCTACGAGCAGTACTTC. Its protein is CASSFSQGAGYEQYF. Looking up the rest from reference TRBV5-1 and TRBJ2-7 gives the full variable domain: KAGVTQTPRYLIKTRGQQVTLSCSPISGHRSVSWYQQTPGQGLQFLFEYFSETQRNKGNFPGRFSGRQFSNSRSEMNVSTLELGDSALYLCASSFSQGAGYEQYFGPGTRLTVT.

The chain recombines TRBV29-1 with TRBJ2-2; no clear D gene. The CDR3 runs 13 residues. Trimming took 2 bases from V and 1 from J, leaving 5 bases between them. Germline-derived CDR1 and CDR2 are SQVTM and ANQGSEA. CDR3 region: CSVEKGNTGELFF. For the CDR3, the DNA is TGCAGCGTTGAAAAGGGGAACACCGGGGAGCTGTTTTTT.

This chain links TRBV4-1 with TRBJ2-1; 8 positions agree with TRBD2. CDR1 is MGHRA, CDR2 YSYEKL, per germline. CDR3 length: 14 residues. V was clipped by 4 bases and J by 4 bases; unmatched bases: 3. This CDR3 is CASSRAGEYNEQFF. CDR3 nucleotides: TGCGCCAGCAGCCGAGCGGGAGAGTACAATGAGCAGTTCTTC.

This chain uses TRBV4-1 with TRBJ2-1; D unresolved. The CDR3 loop spans 15 amino acids. Germline V gene data show CDR1 as MGHRA and CDR2 as YSYEKL. V was clipped by 4 bases and J by 6 bases, with 16 bases between them. Here the CDR3 reads CASSPLVTMGNEQFF. CDR3 nucleotides: TGCGCCAGCAGCCCACTCGTTACAATGGGCAATGAGCAGTTCTTC.